These T cell receptor beta chains were read from a single sample in a study of blood T cells in healthy people across ages. A single record per CDR3 protein comes from TCRdb applying MiXCR to the 5' RACE reads. The data contain 1.5 million or so distinct CDR3 sequences, approximately 43% of them singletons. The sample comprised blood. These TCRs come from a woman aged 18-29 years in good health. The CDR3 runs from the conserved cysteine through the conserved F or W. The D gene is left open where the match is weak. Clone size, where shown, is once, few, many, or a class for clones that have expanded.

TRBV6-6	.	TRBJ1-2	many	TGTGCCAGCAGTTACGACGGTAACTATGGCTACACCTTC	CASSYDGNYGYTF
TRBV4-3	.	TRBJ2-7	.	TGCGCCAGCAGCCTTCTTATGTGGGGATACGAGCAGTACTTC	CASSLLMWGYEQYF
TRBV5-1	TRBD2	TRBJ2-3	.	TGCGCCAGCAGCTTGGTGGAATCAGGGAGGGCAGATACGCAGTATTTT	CASSLVESGRADTQYF
TRBV7-2	.	TRBJ1-1	.	TGTGCCAGCAGCGTTACAGGGTACAGTGAAGCTTTCTTT	CASSVTGYSEAFF
TRBV4-1	.	TRBJ2-3	once	TGCGCCAGCAGCCCGCCGGCCACGGGTTACACAGATACGCAGTATTTT	CASSPPATGYTDTQYF
TRBV28	.	TRBJ2-1	.	TGTGCCAGCAGAGCCTCCTATGAGTACAATGAGCAGTTCTTC	CASRASYEYNEQFF
TRBV3-1	.	TRBJ2-1	.	TGTGCCAGCAGCCAAGACCGACAAGAGACCCAGTTCTTC	CASSQDRQETQFF
TRBV6-2/TRBV6-3	.	TRBJ2-2	.	TGTGCCAGCAGTTACAGGTTACCTTCTGCGGGCGGGGAGCTGTTTTTT	CASSYRLPSAGGELFF
TRBV20-1	TRBD1	TRBJ1-4	few	TGCAGTGCTAGAGATCACAAGGGGGCCTTGGAAAAACTGTTTTTT	CSARDHKGALEKLFF
TRBV7-2	.	TRBJ1-2	.	TGTGCCAGCAGCTTTGCGGTGAACTATGGCTACACCTTC	CASSFAVNYGYTF
TRBV10-2	.	TRBJ1-1	few	TGCGCCAGCAAGCAGGGTTGGTCGTCTGAAGCTTTCTTT	CASKQGWSSEAFF
TRBV10-3	TRBD2	TRBJ2-7	.	TGTGCCTTCAGTGAGTCGAGCACTAGCGGATACTCCTACGAGCAGTACTTC	CAFSESSTSGYSYEQYF
TRBV20-1	.	TRBJ2-3	.	TGCAGTGCTAGAGATATCTGGCGGGGTAGCACAGATACGCAGTATTTT	CSARDIWRGSTDTQYF
TRBV21-1	.	TRBJ1-2	few	TGTGCCAGCAGCAAAGAGGGGCTCCCAGGGAATCATAACTATGGCTACACCTTC	CASSKEGLPGNHNYGYTF
TRBV7-9	.	TRBJ2-3	.	TGTGCCAGCTCTAACAGGGCGGATACGCAGTATTTT	CASSNRADTQYF
TRBV7-9	TRBD1	TRBJ1-1	.	TGTGCCAGCAGCCCGCAGGGGGGATTGACTGAAGCTTTCTTT	CASSPQGGLTEAFF
TRBV29-1	TRBD2	TRBJ2-3	.	TGCAGCGTGGCCAGGACTAGCGGGAGGAGGCGCACAGATACGCAGTATTTT	CSVARTSGRRRTDTQYF
TRBV20-1	.	TRBJ2-7	few	TGCAGTGCTAGAGACCCGGTCCACTGGACCTACGAGCAGTACTTC	CSARDPVHWTYEQYF
TRBV5-1	.	TRBJ2-2	.	TGCGCCAGCAGCCCAGACAGTACGAACACCGGGGAGCTGTTTTTT	CASSPDSTNTGELFF
TRBV28	.	TRBJ2-7	.	TGTGCCAGCATAGCAACAGTCGGGTTCTACGAGCAGTACTTC	CASIATVGFYEQYF
TRBV25-1	.	TRBJ2-7	.	TGTGCCAGCAGTGTTGGCTACTCGAGTGAGCAGTACTTC	CASSVGYSSEQYF
TRBV7-2	.	TRBJ2-7	.	TGTGCCAGCAGCATCTCCGGAGGAGGGACCACGGTCTCCTACGAGCAGTACTTC	CASSISGGGTTVSYEQYF
TRBV5-1	.	TRBJ1-1	few	TGCGCCAGCAGCTTCCTATCAGGGGACACTGAAGCTTTCTTT	CASSFLSGDTEAFF
TRBV10-3	.	TRBJ1-1	.	TGTGCCATCAGGGGGGACATACCGATGGGCCTCACTGAAGCTTTTTTT	CAIRGDIPMGLTEAFF
TRBV13	.	TRBJ2-5	.	TGTGCCAGCAGCCCAAAACAGGGGGGGAAAGAGACCCAGTACTTC	CASSPKQGGKETQYF
TRBV28	TRBD2	TRBJ2-3	few	TGTGCCAGCAGAACTAGCGGGAGGGGCACAGATACGCAGTATTTT	CASRTSGRGTDTQYF
TRBV7-2	.	TRBJ2-1	.	TGTGCCAGCAGCCCCCCTCCCCGATCCTACAATGAGCAGTTCTTC	CASSPPPRSYNEQFF
TRBV28	.	TRBJ1-1	.	TGTGCCAGCATCTTAGCCCCGGGGCAGGAAACTGAAGCTTTCTTT	CASILAPGQETEAFF
TRBV4-3	TRBD2	TRBJ2-5	.	TGCGCCAGCAGCCAAGAGGCCCCGTCTAGCGGGTCTCGAGGGGAGCAGTACTTC	CASSQEAPSSGSRGEQYF